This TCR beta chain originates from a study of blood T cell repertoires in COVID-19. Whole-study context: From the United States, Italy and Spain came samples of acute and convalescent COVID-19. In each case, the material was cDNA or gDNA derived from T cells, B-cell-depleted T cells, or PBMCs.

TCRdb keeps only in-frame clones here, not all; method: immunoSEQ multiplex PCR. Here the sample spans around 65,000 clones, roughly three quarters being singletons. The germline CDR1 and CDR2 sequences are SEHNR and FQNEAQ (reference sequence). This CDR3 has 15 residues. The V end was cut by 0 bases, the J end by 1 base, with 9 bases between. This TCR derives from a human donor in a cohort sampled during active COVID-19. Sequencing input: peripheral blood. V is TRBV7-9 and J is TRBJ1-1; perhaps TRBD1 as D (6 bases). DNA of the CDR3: TGTGCCAGCAGCTTAGCCGGACAGCCGAACACTGAAGCTTTCTTT. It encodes CASSLAGQPNTEAFF. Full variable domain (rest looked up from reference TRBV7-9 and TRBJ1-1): DTGVSQNPRHKITKRGQNVTFRCDPISEHNRLYWYRQTLGQGPEFLTYFQNEAQLEKSRLLSDRFSAERPKGSFSTLEIQRTEQGDSAMYLCASSLAGQPNTEAFFGQGTRLTVV.